Below, 24 T cell receptor beta chains from the same sample are listed, as sequenced in a study of CD8 T cells in ankylosing spondylitis. General study points: Typical of ankylosing spondylitis blood, it appeared, was a TCR beta motif of fewer than 10 highly homologous variants.

No antigens are known for them. A single record per CDR3 protein comes from TCRdb applying MiXCR to the 5' RACE reads. Seen here are 200,000 to 250,000 distinct CDR3 sequences, around 17% observed once, and the top ten hold 42%. The sample taken for sequencing was blood, either unsorted or a sorted T cell fraction (not recorded which). The receptor set was obtained from a male donor with ankylosing spondylitis.

This clonotype was seen a handful of times. V usage is TRBV20-1 and J usage is TRBJ2-7, with TRBD2 matching over 8 bases. The CDR3 spans 13 residues. V lost 7 bases and J lost 6; bases outside the gene matches: 11. The germline V gene encodes CDR1 DFQATT and CDR2 SNEGSKA (reference sequence). CDR3 coding DNA: TGCAGTGTCACCCCCGGGACTAGTGTCGAGCAGTACTTC. Protein product: CSVTPGTSVEQYF.

This rearrangement joins TRBV30 to TRBJ2-7, with D possibly TRBD2 on 6 matching bases. The CDR3 loop spans 12 amino acids. The germline V gene has CDR1 GTSNPN and CDR2 SVGIG (reference sequence). The V and J ends lost 5 bases and 6 bases respectively, with 14 bases between them. CDR3 in amino acids: CAWAVTSIEQYF. DNA of the CDR3: TGTGCCTGGGCAGTAACTAGCATCGAGCAGTACTTC.

This clonotype was detected only a few times. The chain recombines TRBV25-1 with TRBJ2-7, with 7 nucleotides matching TRBD2. Trimming at V came to 2 bases and at J to 2 bases, leaving 3 bases not matched to a gene. Germline lookup yields CDR1 MGHDK and CDR2 SYGVNS. CDR3 length: 14 residues. The CDR3 nucleotides read TGTGCCAGCAGTGAACGGGGGGATACCTACGAGCAGTACTTC. Translating it yields CASSERGDTYEQYF.

The V call is TRBV2, the J call TRBJ2-1, with D possibly TRBD1 on 5 matching bases. Germline CDR1 reads SNHLY; CDR2 reads FYNNEI. The CDR3 is 12 amino acids. Trimming cost V 9 bases and J 4 bases, with 10 bases left between them. The CDR3 here is CASEGDYNEQFF. The CDR3 DNA is TGTGCCAGTGAAGGGGATTACAATGAGCAGTTCTTC.

The CDR3 DNA reads as TGTGCCAGCAGCCTGGGTCGCCTCGGCCTCCCGGGAGATGAAAAACTGTTTTTT. It translates to CASSLGRLGLPGDEKLFF. The rearrangement links TRBV7-6 to TRBJ1-4; D not certain. The CDR3 totals 18 residues. V shed 5 bases and J shed 6 bases, with 25 bases lying between them. Germline V lookup: CDR1 SGHVS, CDR2 FNYEAQ.

The genes are TRBV3-1 and TRBJ2-5, with D perhaps TRBD1 (6 bases). CDR1 is LGHDT and CDR2 is YNNKEL in the germline V gene (reference sequence). The CDR3 is 16 amino acids. With 6 bases removed from V and 5 bases from J, the gap between germline ends came to 22 bases. The CDR3 protein is CASRGTTLKGDETQYF. CDR3 DNA sequence: TGTGCCAGCAGGGGTACGACCCTAAAGGGGGATGAGACCCAGTACTTC.

This chain joins TRBV6-1 and TRBJ1-1; D possibly corresponds to TRBD1 (6 bases). Germline lookup yields CDR1 MNHNS and CDR2 SASEGT. V gave up 6 bases and J gave up 4 bases, with 12 bases separating them. This CDR3 contains 13 residues. DNA for the CDR3: TGTGCCAGCAGAACAGGGTGGAGCACTGAAGCTTTCTTT. This encodes CASRTGWSTEAFF.

This clonotype was detected many times. The chain carries TRBV18 and TRBJ1-1; D gene uncertain. V lost 2 bases, J lost 2 bases, and 12 bases lay in between. The CDR3 is 15 amino acids. Germline CDR1 and CDR2: KGHSH and LQKENI. CDR3 DNA: TGTGCCAGCTCACCAATAGTCCAGTTAAACACTGAAGCTTTCTTT. As protein: CASSPIVQLNTEAFF.

This clonotype showed up just a few times. The CDR3 protein is CASSSGLEDIQYF. Written as DNA, the CDR3 is TGTGCCAGCAGTTCTGGACTAGAGGACATTCAGTACTTC. The chain recombines TRBV28 with TRBJ2-4; TRBD2 matches at 7 bases. The CDR3 extends over 13 amino acids. J lost 8 bases, V lost 4 bases, and 5 bases had no gene match. Per germline, CDR1 MDHEN and CDR2 SYDVKM.

The gene calls are TRBV6-1 and TRBJ2-3; TRBD2 might be the D (5 bases). The CDR3 is made up of 15 amino acids. CDR1 is MNHNS, CDR2 SASEGT, per germline. V was trimmed by 5 bases and J by 4 bases, leaving 16 bases between them. CDR3 bases: TGTGCCAGCAGTCGGAGCGTGGACTCCGCAGATACGCAGTATTTT. Translating it yields CASSRSVDSADTQYF.

The chain combines TRBV18 with TRBJ1-1; D gene uncertain. Germline V lookup: CDR1 KGHSH, CDR2 LQKENI. This CDR3 is built from 13 residues. Trimming stripped 2 bases from V and 6 bases from J, with 10 bases between. Written as DNA, the CDR3 is TGTGCCAGCTCACCATCGGGCCCGGCTGAAGCTTTCTTT. Its protein product is CASSPSGPAEAFF.

The chain uses TRBV29-1 and TRBJ1-1, with D uncertain. CDR3 size: 10 residues. The germline V gene has CDR1 SQVTM and CDR2 ANQGSEA. Trimming removed 6 bases from V and 6 bases from J, with 8 bases in between. CDR3 DNA: TGCAGCGTCCGGTCGGCTGAAGCTTTCTTT. Amino acid sequence: CSVRSAEAFF.

Here the CDR3 reads CASSSRVAGRGSYEQYF. The CDR3 DNA follows: TGTGCCAGCAGTTCCCGTGTAGCGGGGAGGGGCTCCTACGAGCAGTACTTC. V usage is TRBV27 and J usage is TRBJ2-7; 8 bases align to TRBD2. With V trimmed by 4 bases and J by 0 bases, 11 bases remained unmatched. This CDR3 region has 17 residues. The germline V gene encodes CDR1 MNHEY and CDR2 SMNVEV (reference sequence).

In its sample, this clonotype was seen once. The chain employs TRBV6-6 and TRBJ1-2; D gene uncertain. Germline V gives CDR1 MNHNY, CDR2 SVGAGI (reference sequence). Trimming left V 10 bases short and J 2 bases short, with 14 bases between. The CDR3 sequence is 13 residues long. CDR3 protein: CANYGGPNYGYTF. The DNA for the CDR3 is TGTGCCAACTACGGAGGACCCAACTATGGCTACACCTTC.

V usage is TRBV11-2 and J usage is TRBJ2-3; TRBD2 agrees at 7 bases. The CDR3 runs to 19 residues. The J segment lost 3 bases and the V segment lost 2 bases, leaving 17 bases of the junction unmatched. The germline V gene encodes CDR1 SGHAT and CDR2 FQNNGV. CDR3 nucleotide sequence: TGTGCCAGCAGCTTAAACCCCTCCTGGGTGGCGGGGGAGACAGATACGCAGTATTTT. Translated: CASSLNPSWVAGETDTQYF.

The table lists this clonotype with a few counts. The chain is built from TRBV5-1 and TRBJ2-7; 10 bases fit TRBD1. Germline assignment: CDR1 SGHRS and CDR2 YFSETQ. The V segment lost 0 bases and the J segment 2 bases; nucleotides outside the gene matches: 8. CDR3 length: 17 amino acids. In DNA form, the CDR3 reads TGCGCCAGCAGCTTGGAAGGGACAGGGGCCTCACCCTACGAGCAGTACTTC. Translation: CASSLEGTGASPYEQYF.

In this sample, this clonotype turned up a few times. The chain recombines TRBV12-3 or TRBV12-4 with TRBJ1-3; D uncertain. The CDR3 totals 12 residues. Trimming removed 6 bases at V and 3 bases at J, with 6 bases between. The chain's CDR3 is CASSHGGNTIYF. The CDR3 DNA is TGTGCCAGCAGCCACGGTGGAAACACCATATATTTT.

This sequence joins TRBV12-3 or TRBV12-4 and TRBJ2-1; D possibly corresponds to TRBD2 (6 bases). Trimming cost V 8 bases and J 6 bases, with 11 bases left between them. This CDR3 comprises 12 residues. The CDR3 here is CASGSGGNEQFF. CDR3 bases: TGTGCCAGCGGTTCCGGGGGCAATGAGCAGTTCTTC.

The chain carries TRBV2 and TRBJ1-2; TRBD1 is a possible D gene (5 bases). Germline V CDR1 and CDR2: SNHLY, FYNNEI. This CDR3 has 13 amino acids. The ends were cut back, 5 bases at V and 4 bases at J, with 11 bases in the middle. The CDR3 here is CASSRTPFYGYTF. The CDR3 nucleotides are TGTGCCAGCAGTAGGACACCTTTCTATGGCTACACCTTC.

The chain is built from TRBV19 and TRBJ1-2; 8 positions match TRBD1. V shed 3 bases and J 8 bases; nucleotides not matched to a gene: 5. This CDR3 spans 13 amino acids. The germline gives CDR1 LNHDA, CDR2 SQIVND (reference sequence). As DNA, the CDR3 is TGTGCCAGTAGTATGACAGGGGATTCGGGCTACACCTTC. It specifies CASSMTGDSGYTF.

This rearrangement joins TRBV4-1 to TRBJ1-5; D gene uncertain. The germline V and J ends were trimmed by 1 base and 5 bases, with 9 bases remaining between them. The CDR3 covers 14 residues. CDR1 and CDR2 (germline): MGHRA, YSYEKL. The CDR3 loop is CASSQVSSDQPQHF. CDR3 in DNA: TGCGCCAGCAGCCAAGTGAGCAGCGATCAGCCCCAGCATTTT.

This chain links TRBV7-6 with TRBJ2-1; D is unclear. In germline, CDR1 is SGHVS, CDR2 FNYEAQ. This CDR3 is 16 amino acids long. V dropped 2 bases and J dropped 6 bases, with 17 bases sitting between them. The CDR3 loop is CASSLSRTDPVNEQFF. CDR3 DNA sequence: TGTGCCAGCAGCTTATCACGGACGGATCCAGTCAATGAGCAGTTCTTC.

This clonotype was detected only a few times. J is TRBJ2-1 and V is TRBV20-1, with TRBD2 matching 7 bases. Germline V gives CDR1 DFQATT, CDR2 SNEGSKA (reference sequence). This CDR3 is 14 amino acids long. V trimming: 8 bases; J trimming: 2 bases; junction bases outside the gene matches: 9. This CDR3 reads CSSRPSGAYNEQFF. CDR3 sequence (DNA): TGCAGTTCACGTCCGAGCGGGGCCTACAATGAGCAGTTCTTC.

This clonotype was found a few times. J is TRBJ1-1 and V is TRBV10-3, with TRBD1 as a possible D gene (5 bases). CDR1 and CDR2 from the germline V gene are ENHRY and SYGVKD. Trimming removed 7 bases from V and 1 base from J, with 10 bases in between. There are 13 residues in the CDR3. CDR3 loop: CAIMGGANTEAFF. The CDR3 nucleotides read TGTGCCATCATGGGGGGAGCGAACACTGAAGCTTTCTTT.